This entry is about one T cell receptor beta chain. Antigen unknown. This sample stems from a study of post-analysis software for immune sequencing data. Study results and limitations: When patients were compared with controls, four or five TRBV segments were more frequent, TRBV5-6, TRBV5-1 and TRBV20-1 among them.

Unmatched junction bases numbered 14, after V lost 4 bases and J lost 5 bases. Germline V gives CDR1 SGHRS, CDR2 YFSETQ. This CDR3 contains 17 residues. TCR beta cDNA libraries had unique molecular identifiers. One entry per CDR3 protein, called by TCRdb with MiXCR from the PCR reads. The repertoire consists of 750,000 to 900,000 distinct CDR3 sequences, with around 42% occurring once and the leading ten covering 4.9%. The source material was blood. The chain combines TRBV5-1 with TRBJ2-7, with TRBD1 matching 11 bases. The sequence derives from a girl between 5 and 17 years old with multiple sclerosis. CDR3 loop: CASSIGPDRGRFHEQYF. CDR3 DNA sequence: TGCGCCAGCAGCATCGGTCCGGACAGGGGGCGCTTCCACGAGCAGTACTTC.